What follows is one T cell receptor (beta chain) and its context. The CDR3 runs 14 residues. Germline assignment: CDR1 KGHSH and CDR2 LQKENI. V was cut by 3 bases and J by 1 base, with 8 bases left in between. These data come from a study of blood T cell repertoires in COVID-19. Measured with immunoSEQ multiplex PCR; TCRdb has only the in-frame clones, and not every one. The table lists around 84,000 clones, approximately 90% of them singletons. Sequenced input: peripheral blood. The chain links TRBV18 to TRBJ2-3, with a possible D match to TRBD2 (5 bases). This clonotype was obtained from a man aged 50-59 years with active COVID-19. The chain's CDR3 is CASSPQRGTDTQYF. As DNA, the CDR3 is TGTGCCAGCTCACCTCAGAGGGGCACAGATACGCAGTATTTT.